The T cell receptor (beta chain) described here comes from a study of blood T cell repertoires in COVID-19. The study assigned cohorts using participant-reported clinical history. The CDR3 contains 15 residues. The V segment lost 5 bases and the J segment 4 bases; nucleotides outside the gene matches: 6. Germline lookup yields CDR1 SEHNR and CDR2 FQNEAQ (reference sequence). This clone appeared a single time. Profiled with immunoSEQ multiplex PCR; TCRdb holds only in-frame clones, not every one. Of 180,000 or so clones in the sample, roughly 84% were seen once. Material: PBMCs or T cells enriched from blood (not recorded which). The V call is TRBV7-9, the J call TRBJ2-3, with 10 bases aligning to TRBD2. This sequence originates from a woman aged 55-70 years who had recovered from COVID-19. The DNA for the CDR3 is TGTGCCAGCAGCCCGTTGACTAGCGGGCCAGATACGCAGTATTTT. This gives the protein CASSPLTSGPDTQYF.